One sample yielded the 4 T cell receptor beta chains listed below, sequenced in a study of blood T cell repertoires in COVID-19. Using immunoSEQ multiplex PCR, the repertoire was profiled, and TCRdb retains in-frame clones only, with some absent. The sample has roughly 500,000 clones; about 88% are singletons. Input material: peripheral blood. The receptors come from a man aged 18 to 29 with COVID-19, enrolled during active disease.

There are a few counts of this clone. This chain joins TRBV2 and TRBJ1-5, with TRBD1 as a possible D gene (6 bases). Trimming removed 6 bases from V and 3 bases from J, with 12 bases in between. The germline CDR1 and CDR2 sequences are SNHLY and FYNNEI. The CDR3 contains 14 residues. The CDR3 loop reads CASRIGTTNQPQHF. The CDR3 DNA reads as TGTGCCAGCAGAATCGGGACAACCAATCAGCCCCAGCATTTT. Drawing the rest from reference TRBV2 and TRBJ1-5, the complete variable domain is EPEVTQTPSHQVTQMGQEVILRCVPISNHLYFYWYRQILGQKVEFLVSFYNNEISEKSEIFDDQFSVERPDGSNFTLKIRSTKLEDSAMYFCASRIGTTNQPQHFGDGTRLSIL.

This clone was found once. The CDR3 bases are TGTGCCAGTAGTATAGACTCCCCCCTAGCGGGACCATACAATGAGCAGTTCTTC. It is translated as CASSIDSPLAGPYNEQFF. The rearrangement joins TRBV19 to TRBJ2-1; 9 bases align to TRBD2. The V segment lost 0 bases and the J segment 4 bases; nucleotides outside the gene matches: 10. This CDR3 region has 18 residues. Germline-derived CDR1 and CDR2 are LNHDA and SQIVND (reference sequence). Based on the CDR3 plus reference TRBV19 and TRBJ2-1, the full variable domain is DGGITQSPKYLFRKEGQNVTLSCEQNLNHDAMYWYRQDPGQGLRLIYYSQIVNDFQKGDIAEGYSVSREKKESFPLTVTSAQKNPTAFYLCASSIDSPLAGPYNEQFFGPGTRLTVL.

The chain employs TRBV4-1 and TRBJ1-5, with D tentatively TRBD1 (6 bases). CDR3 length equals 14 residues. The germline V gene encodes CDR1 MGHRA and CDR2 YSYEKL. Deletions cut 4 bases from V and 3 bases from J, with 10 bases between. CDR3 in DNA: TGCGCCAGCAGCCTCCGACAGGCCAATCAGCCCCAGCATTTT. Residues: CASSLRQANQPQHF.

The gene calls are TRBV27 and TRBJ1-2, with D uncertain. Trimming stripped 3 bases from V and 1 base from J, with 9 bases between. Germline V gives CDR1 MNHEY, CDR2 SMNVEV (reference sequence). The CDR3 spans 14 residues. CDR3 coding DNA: TGTGCCAGCAGTTTGCGACGGGGTAACTATGGCTACACCTTC. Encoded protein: CASSLRRGNYGYTF.